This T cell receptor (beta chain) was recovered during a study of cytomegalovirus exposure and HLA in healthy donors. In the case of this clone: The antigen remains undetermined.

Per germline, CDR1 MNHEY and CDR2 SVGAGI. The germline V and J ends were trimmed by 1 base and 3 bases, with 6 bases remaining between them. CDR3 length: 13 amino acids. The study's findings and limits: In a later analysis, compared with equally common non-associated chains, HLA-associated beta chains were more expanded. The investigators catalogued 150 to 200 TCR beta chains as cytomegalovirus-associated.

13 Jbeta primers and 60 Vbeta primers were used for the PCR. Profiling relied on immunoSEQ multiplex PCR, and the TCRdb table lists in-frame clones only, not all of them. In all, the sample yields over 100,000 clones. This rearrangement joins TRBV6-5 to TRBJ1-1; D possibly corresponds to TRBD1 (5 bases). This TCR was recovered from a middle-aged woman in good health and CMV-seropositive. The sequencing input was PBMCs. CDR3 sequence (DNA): TGTGCCAGCAGTTACTTAGGGGACACTGAAGCTTTCTTT. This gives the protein CASSYLGDTEAFF.